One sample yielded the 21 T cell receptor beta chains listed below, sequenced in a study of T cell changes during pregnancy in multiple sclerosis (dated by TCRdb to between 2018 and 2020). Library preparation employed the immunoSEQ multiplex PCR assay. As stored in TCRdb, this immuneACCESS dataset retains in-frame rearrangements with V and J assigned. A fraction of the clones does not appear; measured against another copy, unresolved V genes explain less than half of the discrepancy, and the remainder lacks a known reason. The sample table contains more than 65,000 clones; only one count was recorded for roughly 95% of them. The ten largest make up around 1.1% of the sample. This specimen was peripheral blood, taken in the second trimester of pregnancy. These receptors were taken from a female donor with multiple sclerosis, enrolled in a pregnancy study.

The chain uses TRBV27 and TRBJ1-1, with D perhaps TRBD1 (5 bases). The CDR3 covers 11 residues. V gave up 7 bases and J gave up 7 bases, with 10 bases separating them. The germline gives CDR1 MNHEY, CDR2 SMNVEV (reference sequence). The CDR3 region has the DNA TGTGCCAGCAATTCGGGGGTTGAAGCTTTCTTT. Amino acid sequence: CASNSGVEAFF.

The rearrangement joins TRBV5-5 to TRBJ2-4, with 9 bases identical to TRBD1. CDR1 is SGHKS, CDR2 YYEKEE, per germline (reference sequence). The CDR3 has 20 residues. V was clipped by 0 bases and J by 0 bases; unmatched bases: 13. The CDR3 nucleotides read TGTGCCAGCAGCTTGGGGGGGACAGGGCTTGGAGCGCTAGCCAAAAACATTCAGTACTTC. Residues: CASSLGGTGLGALAKNIQYF.

The CDR3 sequence: CASSLSTGNQPQHF. In DNA form, the CDR3 reads TGTGCCAGCAGCTTGTCAACAGGGAATCAGCCCCAGCATTTT. The chain couples TRBV5-6 to TRBJ1-5; D perhaps matches TRBD1 (6 bases). The CDR3 runs 14 residues. The V gene's germline CDR1 is SGHDT and CDR2 YYEEEE. Between the trimmed V and J ends, which lost 1 base and 4 bases, there was a span of 9 bases.

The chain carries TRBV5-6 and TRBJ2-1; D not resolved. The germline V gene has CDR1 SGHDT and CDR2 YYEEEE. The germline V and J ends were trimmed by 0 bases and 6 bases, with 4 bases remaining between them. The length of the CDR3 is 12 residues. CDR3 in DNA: TGTGCCAGCAGCTTGGCGGGCAATGAGCAGTTCTTC. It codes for CASSLAGNEQFF.

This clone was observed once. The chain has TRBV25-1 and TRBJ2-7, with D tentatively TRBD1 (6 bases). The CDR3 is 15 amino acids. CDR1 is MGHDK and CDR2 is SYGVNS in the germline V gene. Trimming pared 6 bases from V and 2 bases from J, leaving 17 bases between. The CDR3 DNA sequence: TGTGCCAGCAGCCCCGGTAAAGGGGGAGCCTACGAGCAGTACTTC. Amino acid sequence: CASSPGKGGAYEQYF.

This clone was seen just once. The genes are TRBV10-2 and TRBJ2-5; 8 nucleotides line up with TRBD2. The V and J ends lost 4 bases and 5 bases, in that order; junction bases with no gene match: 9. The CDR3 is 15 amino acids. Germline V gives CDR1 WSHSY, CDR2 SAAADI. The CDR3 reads CASSGASGRPETQYF. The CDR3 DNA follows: TGCGCCAGCAGTGGGGCTAGCGGGCGTCCTGAGACCCAGTACTTC.

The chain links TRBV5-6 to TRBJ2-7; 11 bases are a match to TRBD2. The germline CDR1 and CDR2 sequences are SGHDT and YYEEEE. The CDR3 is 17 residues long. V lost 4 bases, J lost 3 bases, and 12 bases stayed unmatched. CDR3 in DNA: TGTGCCAGCAGCCCTACCCCTCCGGGACTAGCGGTCTACGAGCAGTACTTC. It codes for CASSPTPPGLAVYEQYF.

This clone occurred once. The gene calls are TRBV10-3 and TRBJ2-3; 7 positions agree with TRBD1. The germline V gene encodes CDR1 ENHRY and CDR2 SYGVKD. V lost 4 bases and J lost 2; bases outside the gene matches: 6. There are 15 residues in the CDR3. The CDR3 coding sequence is TGTGCCATCAGTGCACAGGGGTCCCCCACAGATACGCAGTATTTT. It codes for CAISAQGSPTDTQYF.

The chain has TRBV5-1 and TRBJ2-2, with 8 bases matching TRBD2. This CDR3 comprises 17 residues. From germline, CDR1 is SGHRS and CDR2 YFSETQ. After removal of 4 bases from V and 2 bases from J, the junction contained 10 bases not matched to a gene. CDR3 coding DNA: TGCGCCAGCAGCCTTCTAGTGTGGACTAGCAACACCGGGGAGCTGTTTTTT. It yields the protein CASSLLVWTSNTGELFF.

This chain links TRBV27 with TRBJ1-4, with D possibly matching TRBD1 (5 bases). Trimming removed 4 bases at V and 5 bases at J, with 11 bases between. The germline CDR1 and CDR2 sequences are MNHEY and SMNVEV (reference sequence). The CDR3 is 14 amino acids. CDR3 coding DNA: TGTGCCAGCAGTTCGGGGGGTTGGAATGAAAAACTGTTTTTT. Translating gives CASSSGGWNEKLFF. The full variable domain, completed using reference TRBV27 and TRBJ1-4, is EAQVTQNPRYLITVTGKKLTVTCSQNMNHEYMSWYRQDPGLGLRQIYYSMNVEVTDKGDVPEGYKVSRKEKRNFPLILESPSPNQTSLYFCASSSGGWNEKLFFGSGTQLSVL.

The CDR3 region has the DNA TGTGCCAGCAGTTCCCCTGGACAGGGGGAGGACGAGCAGTACTTC. Translation gives CASSSPGQGEDEQYF. The chain uses TRBV28 and TRBJ2-7, with TRBD1 matching 10 bases. V lost 4 bases and J lost 5; bases outside the gene matches: 8. CDR3 length: 15 residues. In germline, CDR1 is MDHEN, CDR2 SYDVKM.

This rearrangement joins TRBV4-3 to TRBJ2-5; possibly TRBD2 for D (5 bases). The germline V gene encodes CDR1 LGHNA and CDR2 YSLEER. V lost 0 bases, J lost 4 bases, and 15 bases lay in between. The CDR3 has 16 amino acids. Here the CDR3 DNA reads TGCGCCAGCAGCCAAGATTGGACCCTAGCATCAGAGACCCAGTACTTC. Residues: CASSQDWTLASETQYF.

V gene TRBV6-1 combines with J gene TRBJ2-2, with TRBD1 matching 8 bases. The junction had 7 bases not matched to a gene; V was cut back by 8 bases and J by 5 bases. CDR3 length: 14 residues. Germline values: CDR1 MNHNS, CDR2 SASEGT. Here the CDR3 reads CASGGDRGTGELFF. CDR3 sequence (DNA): TGTGCCAGCGGGGGCGACAGGGGAACCGGGGAGCTGTTTTTT.

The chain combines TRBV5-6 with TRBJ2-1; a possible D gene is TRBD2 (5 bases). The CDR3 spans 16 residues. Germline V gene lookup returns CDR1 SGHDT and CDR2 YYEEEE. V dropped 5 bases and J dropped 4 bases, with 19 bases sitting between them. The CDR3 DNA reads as TGTGCCAGCAGTTCGGCCGAGGACTTTCCATACAATGAGCAGTTCTTC. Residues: CASSSAEDFPYNEQFF.

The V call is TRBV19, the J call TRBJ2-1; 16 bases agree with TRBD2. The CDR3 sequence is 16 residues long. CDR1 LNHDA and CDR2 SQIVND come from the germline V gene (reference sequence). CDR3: CAGTSGRGCSYNEQFF. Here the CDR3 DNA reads TGTGCGGGGACTAGCGGGAGGGGGTGCTCCTACAATGAGCAGTTCTTC.

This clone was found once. CDR3: CSIRGASDTYEQYF. For the CDR3, the DNA is TGCAGCATCCGGGGGGCCTCGGACACCTACGAGCAGTACTTC. This chain links TRBV29-1 with TRBJ2-7, with D perhaps matching TRBD2 (7 bases). This CDR3 is built from 14 residues. V dropped 8 bases and J dropped 2 bases, with 19 bases sitting between them. Germline values: CDR1 SQVTM, CDR2 ANQGSEA.

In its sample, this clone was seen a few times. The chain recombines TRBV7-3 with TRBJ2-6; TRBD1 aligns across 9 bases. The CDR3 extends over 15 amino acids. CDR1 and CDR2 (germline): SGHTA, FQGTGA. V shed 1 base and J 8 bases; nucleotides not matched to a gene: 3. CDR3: CASSLRTGVPNVLTF. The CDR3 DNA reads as TGTGCCAGCAGCTTAAGGACAGGGGTACCCAACGTCCTGACTTTC. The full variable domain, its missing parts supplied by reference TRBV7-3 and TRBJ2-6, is GAGVSQTPSNKVTEKGKYVELRCDPISGHTALYWYRQSLGQGPEFLIYFQGTGAADDSGLPNDRFFAVRPEGSVSTLKIQRTERGDSAVYLCASSLRTGVPNVLTFGAGSRLTVL.

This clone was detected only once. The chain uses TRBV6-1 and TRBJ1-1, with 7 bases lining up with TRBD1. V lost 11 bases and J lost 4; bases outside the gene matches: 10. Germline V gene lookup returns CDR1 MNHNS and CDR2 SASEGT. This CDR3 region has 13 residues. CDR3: CAGRQGRSTEAFF. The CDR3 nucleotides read TGTGCCGGTCGACAGGGAAGATCCACTGAAGCTTTCTTT.

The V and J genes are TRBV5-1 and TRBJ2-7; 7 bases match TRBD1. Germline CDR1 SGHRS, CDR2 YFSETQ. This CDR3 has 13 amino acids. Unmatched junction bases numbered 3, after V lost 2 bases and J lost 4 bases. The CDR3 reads CASSFTTGYEQYF. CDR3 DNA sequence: TGCGCCAGCAGCTTTACGACAGGGTACGAGCAGTACTTC.

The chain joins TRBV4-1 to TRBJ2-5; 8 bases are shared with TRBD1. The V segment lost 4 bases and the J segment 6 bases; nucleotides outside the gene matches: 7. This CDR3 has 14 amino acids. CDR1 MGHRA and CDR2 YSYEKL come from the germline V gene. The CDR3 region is CASSPGQGIKTQYF. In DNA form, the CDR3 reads TGCGCCAGCAGCCCCGGACAGGGAATTAAGACCCAGTACTTC.

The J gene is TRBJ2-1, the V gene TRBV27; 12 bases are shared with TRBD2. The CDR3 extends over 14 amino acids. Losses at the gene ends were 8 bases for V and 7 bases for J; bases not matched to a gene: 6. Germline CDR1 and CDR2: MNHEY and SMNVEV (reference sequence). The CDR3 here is CASRLAGVSNEQFF. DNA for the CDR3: TGTGCCAGCCGACTAGCGGGAGTTTCTAATGAGCAGTTCTTC.